This T cell receptor beta chain was sequenced in a study of T cell repertoires in cytomegalovirus infection. At the level of the study: Researchers turned to recently identified HLA-C-restricted CMV epitopes as well as well-studied HLA-B-restricted ones. Both CMV infection and a matching HLA type were indicated by public TCR beta signatures.

To note about this clonotype: Its target is unknown.

TCRdb re-called the reads with MiXCR, one entry per CDR3 protein. The table lists approximately 73,000 distinct CDR3 sequences, approximately 40% of them singletons, with approximately 95% in the top ten. Trimming took off 1 base at V and 5 bases at J, with 17 bases between the two ends. The CDR3 spans 16 residues. Per germline, CDR1 SNHLY and CDR2 FYNNEI. Study-wide findings and caveats: Ex vivo responses were dominated by HLA-C-restricted CMV-specific TCR beta clonotypes.

The chain recombines TRBV2 with TRBJ2-5, with D tentatively TRBD1 (7 bases). The receptor was isolated from a human donor in good health (CMV status not recorded). Some clones in this sample may be carry-over from other donors' samples. The material sequenced was CD8+ T cells from cultured PBMCs, taken from culture after CMV antigen stimulation. The CDR3 DNA is TGTGCCAGCAGTGAAGAGTGGCCAGGGGGAGGTGAGACCCAGTACTTC. Translation: CASSEEWPGGGETQYF.